This is a list of T cell receptor beta chains from one sample in a study of T cells after yellow fever vaccination. TCRdb ran MiXCR on the 5' RACE reads and lists one entry per CDR3 protein. The table has about 260,000 distinct CDR3 sequences, roughly 4.8% seen once; the top ten hold more than 3%. Sequenced material: CD4+ T cells sorted from PBMCs, taken on the day of the yellow fever booster vaccination. All receptors come from a man younger than 35 who received the YFV17D yellow fever vaccine. Each CDR3 is given with its conserved first and last residue. Fields, in order: D gene, J gene, clone size, V gene, CDR3 DNA, CDR3 protein. D genes are given only for firm matches. Size values are once, few and many counts, or a class for expanded clones, and some rows have none.

>NA|TRBJ2-5|many|TRBV6-5
TGTGCCAGCAGCCCTGTCGGAGCGGTAATCCAAGAGACCCAGTACTTC
CASSPVGAVIQETQYF
>NA|TRBJ1-4|few|TRBV10-2
TGCGCCAGCAGTTGGGCAGGTGAAAAACTGTTTTTT
CASSWAGEKLFF
>TRBD2|TRBJ2-3|few|TRBV10-3
TGTGCCATCACCGACCGGGGGGGGAGGACAGATACGCAGTATTTT
CAITDRGGRTDTQYF
>NA|TRBJ1-5|few|TRBV23-1
TGCGCCAGCAGTCAATCGTCGCGGTCATATAGCAATCAGCCCCAGCATTTT
CASSQSSRSYSNQPQHF
>NA|TRBJ2-6|few|TRBV7-6
TGTGCCAGCAGCTTATGGGCAGCCCGAAGCTCTGGGGCCAACGTCCTGACTTTC
CASSLWAARSSGANVLTF
>TRBD2|TRBJ2-7|NA|TRBV5-1
TGCGCCAGCAGCTTTGGGACTAGCGGGGTAATCTACGAGCAGTACTTC
CASSFGTSGVIYEQYF
>NA|TRBJ2-5|many|TRBV4-1
TGCGCCAGCAGCCTGCCGGACGCCAGAGGGGAGACCCAGTACTTC
CASSLPDARGETQYF
>TRBD1|TRBJ2-7|many|TRBV4-2
TGTGCCAGCCCCGGGACAGGGTCCGAGCAGTACTTC
CASPGTGSEQYF
>NA|TRBJ2-2|many|TRBV28
TGTGCCAGCAGTTTCTCGAACACCGGGGAGCTGTTTTTT
CASSFSNTGELFF
>NA|TRBJ2-3|NA|TRBV5-4
TGTGCCAGCAGCACCGGGACCCTGGCAGATACGCAGTATTTT
CASSTGTLADTQYF
>NA|TRBJ2-2|NA|TRBV4-3
TGCGCCAGCAGCCGTGGAAGGGAGCTGTTTTTT
CASSRGRELFF
>NA|TRBJ2-5|NA|TRBV5-1
TGCGCCAGCAGCTATAGACAGCAAGAGACCCAGTACTTC
CASSYRQQETQYF
>TRBD1|TRBJ1-4|few|TRBV2
TGTGCCAGCAGTTTCCACACCGGGACAGGGGATGAAAAACTGTTTTTT
CASSFHTGTGDEKLFF
>TRBD1|TRBJ1-5|few|TRBV19
TGTGCCAGTAGTATGGGACAGGGTAGCAATCAGCCCCAGCATTTT
CASSMGQGSNQPQHF
>TRBD1|TRBJ1-1|few|TRBV5-1
TGCGCCAGCAGCACGAGACAGGGCAATGAAGCTTTCTTT
CASSTRQGNEAFF
>TRBD1|TRBJ2-7|many|TRBV4-3
TGCGCCCCCAGGGCCCCTCCCCAGGGGGCAAGAGCTACCCCGCAGGCTACGGACTACGAGCAGTACTTC
CAPRAPPQGARATPQATDYEQYF
>NA|TRBJ2-5|few|TRBV12-3/TRBV12-4
TGTGCCAGCAGTCCCCTGACTCCCAAGACCCAGTACTTC
CASSPLTPKTQYF
>TRBD1|TRBJ1-2|few|TRBV2
TGTGCCAGCTCGAGACAGGGACAGGGCTACACCTTC
CASSRQGQGYTF
>TRBD1|TRBJ1-6|many|TRBV20-1
TGCAGTGCTAGGACAGGGGGCAGCGGGAATTCACCCCTCCACTTT
CSARTGGSGNSPLHF
>NA|TRBJ2-7|few|TRBV5-1
TGCGCCAGCAGCTTCCAGGGGAAGTGGCAGTACTTC
CASSFQGKWQYF
>TRBD1|TRBJ2-1|many|TRBV6-5
TGTGCCAGCACTTCCCGCCCGACAGGGGGTTCTGAGCAGTTCTTC
CASTSRPTGGSEQFF
>NA|TRBJ2-3|NA|TRBV11-2
TGTGCCAGCAGCTTAGTCGCGGGTACGCAGTATTTT
CASSLVAGTQYF